This is a list of T cell receptor beta chains from one sample in a study of blood T cell repertoires in COVID-19. Assay: immunoSEQ multiplex PCR; the TCRdb copy retains only in-frame clones and omits some. In the table there are some 130,000 clones, 86% of which are singletons. The sequenced material came from peripheral blood. All receptors derive from a woman in her 70s with COVID-19, enrolled during active disease. CDR3s include the opening cysteine and the closing phenylalanine or tryptophan. The order of the fields is CDR3 protein, CDR3 DNA, clone size, V gene, J gene, D gene. The D gene is left open where the match is weak. Where a row states a size, it is once, few, many or the class of an expanded clone; other rows omit it.

CASGPGGNTEAFF	TGTGCCAGCGGACCGGGGGGGAACACTGAAGCTTTCTTT	-	TRBV6-5	TRBJ1-1	-
CASSLGTGFAGELFF	TGTGCCAGCAGCTTAGGGACAGGGTTTGCCGGGGAGCTGTTTTTT	-	TRBV7-9	TRBJ2-2	TRBD1
CSASKTEQETQYF	TGCAGTGCTAGTAAGACGGAGCAAGAGACCCAGTACTTC	once	TRBV20-1	TRBJ2-5	-
CASNLPGVRQPQHF	TGTGCCAGCAACCTTCCAGGGGTCCGGCAGCCCCAGCATTTT	-	TRBV28	TRBJ1-5	-
CASRPKTESNYGYTF	TGTGCCAGCAGACCGAAGACAGAATCTAACTATGGCTACACCTTC	-	TRBV6-5	TRBJ1-2	-
CASSISTSLNTEAFF	TGTGCCAGTAGTATCTCGACATCTCTGAACACTGAAGCTTTCTTT	-	TRBV19	TRBJ1-1	-
CATSRGQGTYNEQFF	TGTGCCACCAGCAGAGGGCAGGGGACCTACAATGAGCAGTTCTTC	-	TRBV15	TRBJ2-1	-
CASSQEGGGRLETQYF	TGTGCCAGCAGCCAAGAAGGCGGGGGAAGACTCGAGACCCAGTACTTC	once	TRBV3-1/TRBV3-2	TRBJ2-5	TRBD2
CASSPRLVQGPYEQYF	TGTGCCAGCAGTCCAAGGCTCGTACAGGGTCCCTACGAGCAGTACTTC	-	TRBV2	TRBJ2-7	-
CATSRDQWLVDEQFF	TGTGCCACCAGCAGAGATCAATGGCTAGTAGATGAGCAGTTCTTC	-	TRBV15	TRBJ2-1	-
CASTKEAGANVLTF	TGTGCCAGCACGAAGGAGGCTGGGGCCAACGTCCTGACTTTC	-	TRBV2	TRBJ2-6	-
CASSLRDRVYSPLHF	TGTGCCAGCAGTTTAAGGGACAGGGTTTATTCACCCCTCCACTTT	-	TRBV27	TRBJ1-6	TRBD1
CASSLSWTGKNTEAFF	TGTGCCAGCAGCCTATCCTGGACAGGGAAAAACACTGAAGCTTTCTTT	few	TRBV5-6	TRBJ1-1	TRBD1
CASSPGGAQETQYF	TGTGCCAGCAGCCCTGGAGGGGCCCAAGAGACCCAGTACTTC	-	TRBV7-2	TRBJ2-5	-
CAISEDTSGHYEQYF	TGTGCCATCAGTGAGGACACAAGCGGGCATTACGAGCAGTACTTC	-	TRBV10-3	TRBJ2-7	-
CSASVASGPLDTQYF	TGCAGTGCTAGTGTCGCTAGCGGGCCCCTGGATACGCAGTATTTT	once	TRBV20-1	TRBJ2-3	TRBD2
CASSSSGGFWNSPLHF	TGTGCCAGCAGTTCCTCAGGGGGCTTTTGGAATTCACCCCTCCACTTT	-	TRBV27	TRBJ1-6	TRBD1
CASSITSGGYQPQHF	TGTGCCAGTAGTATAACTTCAGGGGGCTATCAGCCCCAGCATTTT	-	TRBV19	TRBJ1-5	TRBD1
CASSLSTGTNEKLFF	TGTGCCAGCAGTTTATCGACAGGAACTAATGAAAAACTGTTTTTT	once	TRBV28	TRBJ1-4	-
CASSLTAGGDQYF	TGTGCCAGCAGTTTAACGGCAGGGGGCGATCAGTACTTC	few	TRBV12-3/TRBV12-4	TRBJ2-7	TRBD1
CASSFNERGYTF	TGTGCCAGTAGTTTCAATGAGCGCGGCTACACCTTC	-	TRBV19	TRBJ1-2	-
CASSRLSPGTGIPLYEQYF	TGTGCCAGCAGCCGTTTAAGTCCCGGGACAGGAATCCCTCTCTACGAGCAGTACTTC	once	TRBV7-2	TRBJ2-7	TRBD1
CASMRLDGGSEQYF	TGTGCCAGTATGAGGCTGGACGGGGGTTCCGAGCAGTACTTC	-	TRBV19	TRBJ2-7	-
CASRGQGRNTGELFF	TGTGCCAGCAGAGGACAGGGTAGAAACACCGGGGAGCTGTTTTTT	-	TRBV27	TRBJ2-2	TRBD1
CASSAQGVVGEAFF	TGTGCCAGCAGCGCACAGGGGGTAGTGGGTGAAGCTTTCTTT	-	TRBV9	TRBJ1-1	TRBD1
CASSPPGQGHTGELFF	TGTGCCAGCTCACCACCCGGACAGGGCCACACCGGGGAGCTGTTTTTT	-	TRBV18	TRBJ2-2	TRBD1